This paragraph reports one T cell receptor (beta chain). Its antigen is still unknown. Repertoires were generated with immunoSEQ multiplex PCR, while TCRdb's copy carries only in-frame clones and drops some. The sample lists about 300,000 clones; around 76% were seen once. These data belong to a study of cytotoxic CD8 clonotypes in ibrutinib-treated CLL. The CDR3 spans 15 residues. Trimming took 5 bases from V and 6 from J, leaving 17 bases between them. Germline CDR1 reads SEHNR; CDR2 reads FQNEAQ (reference sequence). Overall study findings and caveats: Baseline-level clonality went beyond age-matched healthy donors and moved in step with circulating CD8+ T-cell counts.

This clonotype was sampled from a human donor with chronic lymphocytic leukemia. The input for sequencing was PBMCs, taken at disease progression, from a patient treated with ibrutinib. V usage is TRBV7-9 and J usage is TRBJ1-3; weak D call: TRBD1 (5 bases). This CDR3 reads CASSVGPKNANTIYF. CDR3 nucleotide sequence: TGTGCCAGCAGCGTGGGACCAAAAAACGCAAACACCATATATTTT. The full variable domain, rest sourced from reference TRBV7-9 and TRBJ1-3, is DTGVSQNPRHKITKRGQNVTFRCDPISEHNRLYWYRQTLGQGPEFLTYFQNEAQLEKSRLLSDRFSAERPKGSFSTLEIQRTEQGDSAMYLCASSVGPKNANTIYFGEGSWLTVV.